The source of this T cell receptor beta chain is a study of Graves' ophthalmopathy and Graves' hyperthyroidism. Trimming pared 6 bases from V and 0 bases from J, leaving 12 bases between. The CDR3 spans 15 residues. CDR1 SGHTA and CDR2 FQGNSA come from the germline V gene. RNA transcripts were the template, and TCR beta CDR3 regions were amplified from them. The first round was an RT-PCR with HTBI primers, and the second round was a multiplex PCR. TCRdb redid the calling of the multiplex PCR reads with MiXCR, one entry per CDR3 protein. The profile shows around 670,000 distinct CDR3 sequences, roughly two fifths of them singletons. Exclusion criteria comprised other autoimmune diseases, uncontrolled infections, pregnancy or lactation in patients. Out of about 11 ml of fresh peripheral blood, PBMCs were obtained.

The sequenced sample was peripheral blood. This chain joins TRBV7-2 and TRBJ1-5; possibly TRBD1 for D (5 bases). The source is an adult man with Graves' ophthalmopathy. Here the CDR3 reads CASRLPGYSNQPQHF. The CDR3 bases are TGTGCCAGCAGATTACCAGGGTATAGCAATCAGCCCCAGCATTTT.